A single sample is the source of the 15 T cell receptor beta chains below, sequenced in a study of OX40 agonist ivuxolimab in advanced cancers. Measured with immunoSEQ multiplex PCR; TCRdb has only the in-frame clones, and not every one. The data contain 57,000 or so clones, 85% of them singletons. Sequences were derived from CD4+ or CD8+ T cells sorted from blood, sampled in a trial of the OX40 agonist ivuxolimab. Every receptor here comes from an adult with an advanced solid tumor such as melanoma, head and neck, liver or kidney cancer.

The gene calls are TRBV9 and TRBJ2-5, with TRBD2 as a possible D gene (5 bases). This CDR3 contains 15 residues. In germline, CDR1 is SGDLS, CDR2 YYNGEE. Deletions cut 3 bases from V and 3 bases from J, with 15 bases between. Here the CDR3 reads CASSAYIAREETQYF. CDR3 nucleotides: TGTGCCAGCAGCGCCTACATAGCGCGCGAAGAGACCCAGTACTTC.

This chain links TRBV5-1 with TRBJ2-7, with D tentatively TRBD1 (5 bases). Germline assignment: CDR1 SGHRS and CDR2 YFSETQ. Trimming shortened V by 2 bases and J by 3 bases, and 12 bases separated the two germline ends. The CDR3 consists of 14 residues. The CDR3: CASSFPSRDYEQYF. DNA of the CDR3: TGCGCCAGCAGCTTCCCGAGCAGGGACTACGAGCAGTACTTC.

The rearrangement links TRBV2 to TRBJ2-5; D remains ambiguous. V was pared by 5 bases and J by 5 bases, with 6 bases between. Germline V CDR1 and CDR2: SNHLY, FYNNEI. The CDR3 spans 11 residues. The CDR3 DNA reads as TGTGCCAGCAGTTCCTTTGAGACCCAGTACTTC. Translated, it gives CASSSFETQYF.

CDR3 sequence: CASEFRGGYTF. The CDR3 DNA reads as TGTGCCAGTGAGTTTCGGGGTGGCTACACCTTC. V is TRBV19 and J is TRBJ1-2; D ambiguous. Trimming took off 8 bases at V and 7 bases at J, with 11 bases between the two ends. Germline CDR1 and CDR2: LNHDA and SQIVND (reference sequence). The length of the CDR3 is 11 residues.

This clone was counted between two and nine times. The chain is built from TRBV6-5 and TRBJ2-1; 8 bases match TRBD2. The CDR3 length is 16 residues. From germline, CDR1 is MNHEY and CDR2 SVGAGI. Trimming cost V 2 bases and J 8 bases; bases outside gene matches: 11. The CDR3 spells CASSYEGSGMVYEQFF. CDR3 nucleotides: TGTGCCAGCAGTTACGAGGGTAGCGGGATGGTCTATGAGCAGTTCTTC.

The genes are TRBV2 and TRBJ2-6; no clear D. The CDR3 has 14 residues. CDR1 is SNHLY and CDR2 is FYNNEI in the germline V gene. The V end lost 8 bases, the J end lost 4 bases, and 12 bases lay between the germline ends. CDR3 amino acids: CASLYGPGANVLTF. The DNA for the CDR3 is TGTGCCAGCCTTTATGGTCCCGGGGCCAACGTCCTGACTTTC.

CDR3 sequence reads: CASSQDLRSSYNSPLHF. As DNA, the CDR3 is TGCGCCAGCAGCCAAGATCTCAGAAGCTCCTATAATTCACCCCTCCACTTT. V and J are TRBV4-3 and TRBJ1-6; D is uncertain. The CDR3 sequence is 17 residues long. The germline V gene has CDR1 LGHNA and CDR2 YSLEER. Trimming took 0 bases from V and 0 from J, leaving 9 bases between them.

The rearrangement links TRBV21-1 to TRBJ2-3; TRBD2, the table's D call, lacks a check against the DNA. TRBV21-1 is noted as a pseudogene. The CDR3 length is 18 residues. The CDR3 loop reads CASSKRARLAGRGDTQYF. The CDR3 DNA reads TGTGCCAGCAGCAAAAGGGCCCGACTAGCGGGGAGGGGAGATACGCAGTATTTT.

This clone has a handful of counts. The chain links TRBV5-1 to TRBJ2-4, with 16 positions matching TRBD2. CDR1 and CDR2 (germline): SGHRS, YFSETQ. The CDR3 has 18 amino acids. With V trimmed by 4 bases and J by 3 bases, 7 bases remained unmatched. This chain's CDR3 is CASSTGLAGGRLKNIQYF. Written as DNA, the CDR3 is TGCGCCAGCAGCACGGGACTAGCGGGAGGGCGACTCAAAAACATTCAGTACTTC.

The chain couples TRBV7-2 to TRBJ1-6, with 8 bases fitting TRBD1. The germline V gene has CDR1 SGHTA and CDR2 FQGNSA. V dropped 1 base and J dropped 9; count of bases not matched to a gene: 8. This CDR3 is 16 amino acids long. The CDR3 sequence is CASSLGQGAFSSPLHF. DNA of the CDR3: TGTGCCAGCAGCTTAGGCCAGGGGGCTTTCAGTTCACCCCTCCACTTT.

The chain recombines TRBV13 with TRBJ2-3; D unresolved. The CDR3 covers 12 residues. The germline V gene has CDR1 PRHDT and CDR2 FYEKMQ (reference sequence). The V gene lost 0 bases and the J gene lost 4 bases, with 2 bases spanning the gap. CDR3 residues: CASSLGADTQYF. As DNA, the CDR3 is TGTGCCAGCAGCTTAGGAGCAGATACGCAGTATTTT.

This clone appeared once. The chain is built from TRBV7-2 and TRBJ1-6; D gene ambiguous. V was trimmed by 1 base and J by 6 bases, leaving 19 bases between them. This CDR3 has 18 residues. CDR1 is SGHTA and CDR2 is FQGNSA in the germline V gene. The CDR3 sequence: CASSLVSSSAGVNSPLHF. The CDR3 nucleotides read TGTGCCAGCAGCTTAGTTTCGTCATCGGCAGGCGTTAATTCACCCCTCCACTTT.

The chain combines TRBV4-1 with TRBJ1-5, with a weak D call TRBD1 (6 bases). The CDR3 totals 16 residues. CDR1 and CDR2 from the germline V gene are MGHRA and YSYEKL. The V and J ends lost 4 bases and 5 bases respectively, with 18 bases between them. The CDR3 sequence is CASSPRTGGGHQPQHF. The CDR3 region has the DNA TGCGCCAGCAGCCCTCGCACCGGGGGCGGTCATCAGCCCCAGCATTTT.

This chain connects TRBV6-6 to TRBJ1-5; 7 nucleotides match TRBD1. The CDR3 spans 14 residues. V trimming: 0 bases; J trimming: 8 bases; junction bases outside the gene matches: 4. Germline V gives CDR1 MNHNY, CDR2 SVGAGI (reference sequence). CDR3 DNA sequence: TGTGCCAGCAGTTACTCAGGGGGCGGAAAGCCCCAGCATTTT. Protein product: CASSYSGGGKPQHF.

This clone was recorded once. The genes are TRBV27 and TRBJ1-1; D uncertain. The germline V gene encodes CDR1 MNHEY and CDR2 SMNVEV (reference sequence). V was shortened by 4 bases and J by 2 bases, with 8 bases between the two germline ends. The CDR3 spans 13 residues. The CDR3 DNA follows: TGTGCCAGCAGTTATAGGGTTAACACTGAAGCTTTCTTT. Translating gives CASSYRVNTEAFF.